This T cell receptor (beta chain) derives from a study of OX40 agonist ivuxolimab in advanced cancers. Study at large: Two patients with cutaneous melanoma and one with hepatocellular carcinoma, three in total, showed partial responses. Study results and caveats: On average, CD8+ T cells had more expanded clones than CD4+.

The data were produced by immunoSEQ multiplex PCR, yet TCRdb's version contains in-frame clones alone and is incomplete. The profile shows approximately 40,000 clones, 65% to 85% of them singletons. About this clone itself: The target antigen is unknown.

Germline V CDR1 and CDR2: SGHTA, FQGTGA. V lost 0 bases, J lost 0 bases, and 7 bases stayed unmatched. CDR3 size: 18 residues. This chain links TRBV7-3 with TRBJ2-1; 8 positions agree with TRBD1. The sequenced sample was CD4+ or CD8+ T cells sorted from blood, obtained in a trial of the OX40 agonist ivuxolimab. The receptor's source is an adult with an advanced solid tumor such as melanoma, head and neck, liver or kidney cancer. The CDR3, as DNA: TGTGCCAGCAGCTTAACTCCCTGGGACAGGAGCTCCTACAATGAGCAGTTCTTC. Translated: CASSLTPWDRSSYNEQFF.